These 11 T cell receptor beta chains were sequenced from one sample in a study of early T cells in non-severe SARS-CoV-2 infection. TCRdb re-derived calls from the 5' RACE reads in MiXCR, one entry per CDR3 protein. This sample carries tens of thousands of distinct CDR3 sequences, more than 15% of them seen once, and the ten largest clones take more than 7.5%. The sequenced sample was whole blood, obtained at baseline. All receptors derive from an adult who was a healthcare worker with PCR-confirmed SARS-CoV-2 infection or an uninfected control (not recorded which).

The gene calls are TRBV6-6 and TRBJ2-7; 11 bases are a match to TRBD1. The CDR3 consists of 15 residues. Germline loops: CDR1 MNHNY, CDR2 SVGAGI (reference sequence). With V trimmed by 4 bases and J by 4 bases, 6 bases remained unmatched. The CDR3 bases are TGTGCCAGCAGTTCCACCGGGACAGGGGGTTACGAGCAGTACTTC. Protein sequence: CASSSTGTGGYEQYF.

This clonotype was recorded a few times. V and J are TRBV25-1 and TRBJ1-1; 7 bases fit TRBD1. Per the germline V gene, CDR1 is MGHDK and CDR2 is SYGVNS. The CDR3 is made up of 13 amino acids. Trimming took 6 bases from V and 8 from J; bases not matched to a gene: 9. The CDR3 DNA sequence: TGTGCCAGCAGAGGGACAGTAGTTAAGGAAGCTTTCTTT. Translating gives CASRGTVVKEAFF.

The chain recombines TRBV7-9 with TRBJ2-7; 7 bases fit TRBD2. CDR1 is SEHNR, CDR2 FQNEAQ, per germline (reference sequence). J lost 4 bases, V lost 7 bases, and 10 bases had no gene match. The CDR3 is 14 residues long. DNA of the CDR3: TGTGCCAGCATCCACTCTACTAGCGAGTACGAGCAGTACTTC. Amino acid sequence: CASIHSTSEYEQYF.

The J gene is TRBJ1-1, the V gene TRBV30, with a weak D call TRBD1 (5 bases). This CDR3 contains 12 residues. Trimming shortened V by 0 bases and J by 4 bases, and 6 bases separated the two germline ends. Per the germline V gene, CDR1 is GTSNPN and CDR2 is SVGIG (reference sequence). In DNA, the CDR3 is TGTGCCTGGAGTGTCGGGGGCACTGAAGCTTTCTTT. Its protein product is CAWSVGGTEAFF.

This clonotype was detected many times. This chain links TRBV6-5 with TRBJ1-1; D is ambiguous. Trimming cost V 6 bases and J 5 bases, with 16 bases left between them. In germline, CDR1 is MNHEY, CDR2 SVGAGI. The CDR3 totals 14 residues. DNA of the CDR3: TGTGCCAGCAGACCCGACCCCCGATGGACTGAAGCTTTCTTT. Translation: CASRPDPRWTEAFF.

The chain links TRBV20-1 to TRBJ2-5, with D tentatively TRBD1 (6 bases). From germline, CDR1 is DFQATT and CDR2 SNEGSKA (reference sequence). The CDR3 consists of 18 residues. V was clipped by 1 base and J by 2 bases, with 23 bases between them. The CDR3 DNA reads as TGCAGTGCTAGAGGGGACGATAAGGGGGACATGCCTCAAGAGACCCAGTACTTC. Translated, it gives CSARGDDKGDMPQETQYF.

This clonotype appeared many times. The CDR3 DNA sequence: TGTGCCAGCAGCAGACGACCGGGGCCTAACACAGATACGCAGTATTTT. It specifies CASSRRPGPNTDTQYF. The chain couples TRBV11-2 to TRBJ2-3; either TRBD1 or TRBD2 may supply D (5 bases each). This CDR3 has 16 residues. V was trimmed by 5 bases and J by 2 bases, leaving 17 bases between them. Germline V gene data show CDR1 as SGHAT and CDR2 as FQNNGV.

This clonotype has a handful of counts. CDR3 coding DNA: TGCGCCAGCAGCCAAGAGGTACTGCATACGCAGTATTTT. This translates into CASSQEVLHTQYF. This chain joins TRBV4-3 and TRBJ2-3; D is unclear. This CDR3 region has 13 residues. The V end lost 0 bases, the J end lost 7 bases, and 8 bases lay between the germline ends. Germline-derived CDR1 and CDR2 are LGHNA and YSLEER.

This clonotype appeared a few times. This chain joins TRBV19 and TRBJ1-4; no firm D call. Per the germline V gene, CDR1 is LNHDA and CDR2 is SQIVND (reference sequence). CDR3 length equals 19 residues. V was clipped by 5 bases and J by 0 bases, with 22 bases between them. CDR3 DNA: TGTGCCAGTAGTGCTCCGGGCCAAGCAGAACTTGCAACTAATGAAAAACTGTTTTTT. It yields the protein CASSAPGQAELATNEKLFF.

This clonotype was seen more than once but under ten times. The junction departs from the called germline gene at one end, perhaps through a read error. The gene calls are TRBV29-1 and TRBJ1-1, with 8 bases aligning to TRBD1. This CDR3 is built from 11 residues. CDR1 and CDR2 from the germline V gene are SQVTM and ANQGSEA. CDR3 nucleotide sequence: TGCAGCATTGACAGGGGAACTGAAGCTTTCTTT. Amino acid sequence: CSIDRGTEAFF.

This clonotype appeared a few times. The chain uses TRBV20-1 and TRBJ1-3; no clear D gene. This CDR3 comprises 13 residues. V shed 5 bases and J shed 2 bases, with 10 bases lying between them. Germline assignment: CDR1 DFQATT and CDR2 SNEGSKA (reference sequence). In nucleotides, the CDR3 is TGCAGTGCTCTACATGGGACTGGAAACACCATATATTTT. It codes for CSALHGTGNTIYF.